This TCR beta chain came from a study of shared clonotypes between healthy human individuals. The wider study: For every donor, three CD4 naive, three CD4 memory, two CD8 naive and one CD8 memory plates were used.

Comment on this clone: The antigen is not known.

Measured with immunoSEQ multiplex PCR; TCRdb has only the in-frame clones, and not every one. The sample carries 560,000 or so clones, roughly 96% recorded once. General study results and limits: The naive CD4 repertoires of several donors were compared, and approximately 4.5% of clonotypes were shared. The generation probabilities recorded for non-shared clonotypes fell below those of clonotypes shared by all four donors.

Terminally differentiated effector memory CD45RA+ cells were left out of the naive CD8 fraction, which was CD45RO-negative and positively selected for CCR7. All of the donors resided in Nashville, Tennessee, and each was a Caucasian adult. Trimming took 3 bases from V and 3 from J; bases not matched to a gene: 10. This CDR3 is built from 16 residues. CDR1 and CDR2 (germline): LNHDA, SQIVND (reference sequence). This chain connects TRBV19 to TRBJ2-7; 8 bases fit TRBD1. Sequencing was carried out using naive CD8+ T cells sorted from blood. The receptor's source is a woman aged 25 to 45 in good health. The CDR3 region has the DNA TGTGCCAGTAGTATCCCCCTTAACAGGGGGAACTACGAGCAGTACTTC. Protein: CASSIPLNRGNYEQYF. The whole variable domain, filled in from reference TRBV19 and TRBJ2-7, reads DGGITQSPKYLFRKEGQNVTLSCEQNLNHDAMYWYRQDPGQGLRLIYYSQIVNDFQKGDIAEGYSVSREKKESFPLTVTSAQKNPTAFYLCASSIPLNRGNYEQYFGPGTRLTVT.